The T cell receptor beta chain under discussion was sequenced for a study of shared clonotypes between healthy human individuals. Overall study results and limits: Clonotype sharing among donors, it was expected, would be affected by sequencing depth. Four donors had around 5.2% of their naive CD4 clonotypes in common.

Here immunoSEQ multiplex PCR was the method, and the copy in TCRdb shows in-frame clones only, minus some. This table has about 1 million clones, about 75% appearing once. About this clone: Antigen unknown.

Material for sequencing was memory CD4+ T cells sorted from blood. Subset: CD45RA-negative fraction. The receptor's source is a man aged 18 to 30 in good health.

In DNA form, the CDR3 reads TGCGCCAGCAGCTCCTATTACCAGGGGGAAAATTCACCCCTCCACTTT. It codes for CASSSYYQGENSPLHF. The chain employs TRBV5-1 and TRBJ1-6; TRBD1 matches 7 bases. CDR3 length: 16 amino acids. Germline CDR1 is SGHRS and CDR2 is YFSETQ. Trimming cost V 3 bases and J 7 bases; bases outside gene matches: 10.